The 2 T cell receptor beta chains presented below share a single source sample, sequenced in a study of CXCR3-negative and CXCR3-positive naive CD8 T cells. Whole-study results and caveats: The study found more hydrophobic TRB CDR3s in CXCR3-positive naive cells than in CXCR3-negative naive cells.

UMI-labeled 5' RACE TRB cDNA libraries were prepared from the cells. TCRdb reprocessed the 5' RACE reads; each CDR3 protein has one entry and no DNA is given. This listing includes 150,000 to 170,000 distinct CDR3 sequences. These TCRs are of unknown antigen specificity. The sample consisted of naive CXCR3+ CD8+ T cells from blood. The subset: CD45RO-CCR7+CD27+CD95- naive CD8+ T cells expressing CXCR3 (TNR3+). Receptors originate from a human donor in good health. Some clones in this sample may be carry-over from other donors' samples.

The J gene is TRBJ2-1, the V gene TRBV5-1; TCRdb names TRBD2, which stays unverified in the absence of DNA. The CDR3 consists of 13 residues. Germline CDR1 SGHRS, CDR2 YFSETQ. CDR3: CASRLAGGNEQFF.

The V gene is TRBV19, the J gene TRBJ2-5; the TCRdb call, TRBD2, lacks DNA for checking. The CDR3 sequence is 14 residues long. CDR1 is LNHDA and CDR2 is SQIVND in the germline V gene (reference sequence). The CDR3 sequence is CASSFRDFRETQYF.